This T cell receptor beta chain was retrieved from a study of blood T cell repertoires in COVID-19. Whole-study context: The United States, Italy and Spain were the sources of the acute and convalescent COVID-19 samples. Sources were T cells, B-cell-depleted T cells, or PBMCs; the material itself was cDNA or gDNA.

Authors' data handling: Amplification of reference gene primers was used by the study to estimate nucleated cell counts. Here immunoSEQ multiplex PCR was the method, and the copy in TCRdb shows in-frame clones only, minus some. Clone size and V and J calls were adopted from that table, with D and trimming inferred from the DNA. The table includes 170,000 or so clones, around four fifths detected once. Germline V gene lookup returns CDR1 SGHTA and CDR2 FQGNSA. This CDR3 has 16 amino acids. The V end was cut by 1 base, the J end by 2 bases, with 14 bases between. Enrolled during active infection, Seattle patients were then followed longitudinally.

Sequenced: peripheral blood. This sequence joins TRBV7-2 and TRBJ1-1, with D possibly TRBD1 on 5 matching bases. The origin of this receptor is a woman between 70 and 85 years old with COVID-19, enrolled during active disease. Written as DNA, the CDR3 is TGTGCCAGCAGCTTAGGGTCCACAGGACCTAACACTGAAGCTTTCTTT. Its protein is CASSLGSTGPNTEAFF.